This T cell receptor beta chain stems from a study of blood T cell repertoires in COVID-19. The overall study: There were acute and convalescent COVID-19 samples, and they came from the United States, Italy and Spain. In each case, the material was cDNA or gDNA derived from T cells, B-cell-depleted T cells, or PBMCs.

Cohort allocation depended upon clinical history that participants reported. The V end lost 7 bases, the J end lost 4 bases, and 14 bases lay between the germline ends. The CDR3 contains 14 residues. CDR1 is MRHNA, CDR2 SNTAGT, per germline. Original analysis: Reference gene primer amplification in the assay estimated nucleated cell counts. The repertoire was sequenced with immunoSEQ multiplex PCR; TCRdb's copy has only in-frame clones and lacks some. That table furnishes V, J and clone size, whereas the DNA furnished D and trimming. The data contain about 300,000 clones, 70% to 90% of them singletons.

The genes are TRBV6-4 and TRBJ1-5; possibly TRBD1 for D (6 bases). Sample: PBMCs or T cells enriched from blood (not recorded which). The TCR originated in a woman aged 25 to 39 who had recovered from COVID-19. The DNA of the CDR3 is TGTGCCAGCATCCTCCAAGGGGGTAATCAGCCCCAGCATTTT. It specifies CASILQGGNQPQHF.